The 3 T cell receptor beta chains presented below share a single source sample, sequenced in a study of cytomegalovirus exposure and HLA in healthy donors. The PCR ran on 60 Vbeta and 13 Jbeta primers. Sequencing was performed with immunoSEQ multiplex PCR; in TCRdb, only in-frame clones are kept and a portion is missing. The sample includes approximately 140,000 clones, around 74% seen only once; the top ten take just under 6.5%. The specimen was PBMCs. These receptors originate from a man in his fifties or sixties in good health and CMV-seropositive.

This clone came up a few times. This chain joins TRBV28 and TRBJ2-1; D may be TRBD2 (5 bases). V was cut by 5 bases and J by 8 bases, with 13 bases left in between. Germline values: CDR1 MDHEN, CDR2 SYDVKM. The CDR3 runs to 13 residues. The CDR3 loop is CASSTTRGDEQFF. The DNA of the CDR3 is TGTGCCAGCAGTACAACTAGAGGCGATGAGCAGTTCTTC.

This chain's CDR3 is CASSYLSRGLTDTQYF. CDR3 in DNA: TGTGCCAGCAGTTATTTAAGCAGGGGTTTAACAGATACGCAGTATTTT. This sequence joins TRBV6-5 and TRBJ2-3; possibly TRBD1 for D (6 bases). This CDR3 has 16 amino acids. V lost 3 bases to trimming and J lost 3 bases, with 16 bases between them. Germline V CDR1 and CDR2: MNHEY, SVGAGI.

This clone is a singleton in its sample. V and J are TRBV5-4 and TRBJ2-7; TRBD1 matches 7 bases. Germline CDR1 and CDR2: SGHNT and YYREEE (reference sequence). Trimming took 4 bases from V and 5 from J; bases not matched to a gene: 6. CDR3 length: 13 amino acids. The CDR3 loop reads CASSADRSHEQYF. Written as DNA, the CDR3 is TGTGCCAGCAGCGCGGACAGGTCCCACGAGCAGTACTTC.